The clone carrying this T cell receptor (beta chain) was observed a few times. Antigen: not known. These data come from a study of response to subunit inactivated influenza vaccine. Study findings and constraints: The study's authors posited that every seasonal influenza vaccination enlists few new T cells.

TCRdb processed the RT-PCR reads anew with MiXCR; each CDR3 protein has one entry. The table has around 710,000 distinct CDR3 sequences, about 14% seen once. V shed 3 bases and J shed 5 bases, with 10 bases lying between them. The length of the CDR3 is 14 residues. Germline lookup yields CDR1 SEHNR and CDR2 FQNEAQ (reference sequence). V gene TRBV7-9 combines with J gene TRBJ2-2; tentative D call: TRBD1 (5 bases). This clonotype originated in a man aged 50 or older who received an inactivated influenza vaccine. This material consisted of PBMCs from blood, taken roughly 2 weeks before vaccination. Here the CDR3 reads CASSFQGRTGELFF. The CDR3 bases are TGTGCCAGCAGCTTTCAGGGAAGGACCGGGGAGCTGTTTTTT.